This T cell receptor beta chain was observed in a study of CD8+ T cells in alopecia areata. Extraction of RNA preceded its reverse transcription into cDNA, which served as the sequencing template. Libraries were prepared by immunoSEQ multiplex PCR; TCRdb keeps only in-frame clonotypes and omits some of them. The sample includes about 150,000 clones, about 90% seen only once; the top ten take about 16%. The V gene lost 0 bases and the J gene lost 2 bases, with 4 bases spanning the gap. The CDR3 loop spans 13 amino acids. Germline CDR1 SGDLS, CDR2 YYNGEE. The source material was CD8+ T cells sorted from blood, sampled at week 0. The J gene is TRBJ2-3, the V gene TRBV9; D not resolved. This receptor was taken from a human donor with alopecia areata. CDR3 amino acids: CASSVVPTDTQYF. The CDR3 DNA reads TGTGCCAGCAGCGTAGTACCCACAGATACGCAGTATTTT.